A single sample gave rise to the 16 T cell receptor beta chains below, sequenced in a study of blood T cell repertoires in COVID-19. Profiling relied on immunoSEQ multiplex PCR, and the TCRdb table lists in-frame clones only, not all of them. The top ten clones hold 3% to 4% of a sample with 200,000 to 250,000 clones, 82% of them seen once. The sequencing input was PBMCs or T cells enriched from blood (not recorded which). The receptors come from a woman aged 55 to 70 who had recovered from COVID-19.

This clone has only a few counts. The J gene is TRBJ2-2, the V gene TRBV2; 9 bases line up with TRBD2. The CDR3 covers 14 residues. CDR1 is SNHLY and CDR2 is FYNNEI in the germline V gene. Germline trimming cut 4 bases from V and 5 bases from J; bases unmatched to any gene: 2. The CDR3 DNA is TGTGCCAGCAGTGCGCGGGAGGGGACCGGGGAGCTGTTTTTT. It translates to CASSAREGTGELFF.

This chain joins TRBV7-3 and TRBJ2-1, with D possibly being TRBD1 (7 bases). V lost 5 bases and J lost 4, with 15 bases in between. The V gene's germline CDR1 is SGHTA and CDR2 FQGTGA. This CDR3 has 15 residues. In DNA form, the CDR3 reads TGTGCCAGCAGCCCGGGAGCAGGGGGGTACAATGAGCAGTTCTTC. This encodes CASSPGAGGYNEQFF.

The genes are TRBV7-8 and TRBJ1-2, with D hard to call. CDR1 and CDR2 (germline): SGHVS, FQNEAQ. There are 14 residues in the CDR3. The ends were cut back, 1 base at V and 0 bases at J, with 6 bases in the middle. CDR3 sequence (DNA): TGTGCCAGCAGCTTAGGACATTCTAACTATGGCTACACCTTC. It translates to CASSLGHSNYGYTF.

The chain combines TRBV3-1 (or the pseudogene TRBV3-2) with TRBJ1-5; D uncertain. V lost 7 bases, J lost 4 bases, and 5 bases lay in between. The CDR3 contains 11 residues. Germline-derived CDR1 and CDR2 are LGHDT and YNNKEL (reference sequence). The CDR3 nucleotides read TGTGCCAGCACCCTAAATCAGCCCCAGCATTTT. This gives the protein CASTLNQPQHF.

The rearrangement joins TRBV10-2 to TRBJ2-5; 9 nucleotides align to TRBD2. Germline V lookup: CDR1 WSHSY, CDR2 SAAADI. The V and J ends lost 7 bases and 5 bases, in that order; junction bases with no gene match: 11. The CDR3 length is 15 residues. For the CDR3, the DNA is TGCGCCAGCATAAAGGCGGGGGGGCTTCGGGAGACCCAGTACTTC. The encoded protein is CASIKAGGLRETQYF.

V is TRBV11-2 and J is TRBJ2-3; 8 nucleotides match TRBD1. The V gene's germline CDR1 is SGHAT and CDR2 FQNNGV. V trimming: 1 base; J trimming: 3 bases; junction bases outside the gene matches: 6. This CDR3 region has 16 residues. CDR3 amino acids: CASSLGAGGGTDTQYF. CDR3 coding DNA: TGTGCCAGCAGCTTAGGCGCAGGGGGCGGTACAGATACGCAGTATTTT.

V is TRBV7-2 and J is TRBJ2-1; maybe TRBD1 (6 bases). Trimming removed 5 bases from V and 8 bases from J, with 19 bases in between. In germline, CDR1 is SGHTA, CDR2 FQGNSA. This CDR3 region has 15 residues. The chain's CDR3 is CASSISLGAGYEQFF. CDR3 sequence (DNA): TGTGCCAGCAGCATTAGCTTGGGGGCAGGGTATGAGCAGTTCTTC.

The chain carries TRBV11-1 and TRBJ2-7; the D gene is possibly TRBD2 (5 bases). Germline V gene data show CDR1 as SGHAT and CDR2 as FQDESV (reference sequence). V was cut by 1 base and J by 2 bases, with 12 bases left in between. The CDR3 is 15 amino acids. CDR3 nucleotides: TGTGCCAGCAGCTTAGGGACTTCAGGTCCCTACGAGCAGTACTTC. Translation gives CASSLGTSGPYEQYF.

This chain links TRBV10-3 with TRBJ1-2; no definite D call. Germline CDR1 reads ENHRY; CDR2 reads SYGVKD. This CDR3 region has 12 residues. V was cut by 11 bases and J by 3 bases, with 13 bases left in between. CDR3 protein: CASISRDYGYTF. The CDR3 DNA follows: TGTGCCTCCATATCGCGGGACTATGGCTACACCTTC.

The chain couples TRBV5-4 to TRBJ1-6; D possibly corresponds to TRBD1 (5 bases). V lost 0 bases, J lost 10 bases, and 14 bases lay in between. Germline V gene sequence: CDR1 SGHNT, CDR2 YYREEE (reference sequence). This CDR3 region has 15 residues. CDR3 region: CASSLDAGSYSPLHF. CDR3 in DNA: TGTGCCAGCAGCTTGGATGCAGGGTCCTACTCACCCCTCCACTTT.

The rearrangement uses TRBV4-2 and TRBJ2-5; a possible D gene is TRBD1 (5 bases). The germline CDR1 and CDR2 sequences are LGHNA and YNFKEQ. The CDR3 is made up of 14 amino acids. The V end was cut by 1 base, the J end by 4 bases, with 10 bases between. The chain's CDR3 is CASSQAPGSETQYF. The CDR3 nucleotides read TGTGCCAGCAGCCAAGCTCCAGGGTCAGAGACCCAGTACTTC.

This rearrangement joins TRBV19 to TRBJ1-5; possible D gene TRBD1, 5 bases. V lost 2 bases and J lost 5, with 16 bases in between. This CDR3 has 16 residues. Germline assignment: CDR1 LNHDA and CDR2 SQIVND (reference sequence). CDR3 amino acids: CASSISGSREDQPQHF. The DNA for the CDR3 is TGTGCCAGTAGTATATCGGGTTCCAGGGAGGATCAGCCCCAGCATTTT.

The V gene is TRBV24-1, the J gene TRBJ2-3; no reliable D call. Trimming pared 2 bases from V and 7 bases from J, leaving 12 bases between. The CDR3 is made up of 14 amino acids. Germline CDR1 KGHDR, CDR2 SFDVKD. CDR3 in amino acids: CATSDYSTPNTQYF. CDR3 nucleotide sequence: TGTGCCACCAGTGATTACAGCACTCCTAATACGCAGTATTTT.

This chain links TRBV3-1 (or the pseudogene TRBV3-2) with TRBJ2-1; D is possibly TRBD2 (5 bases). Germline V gene sequence: CDR1 LGHDT, CDR2 YNNKEL (reference sequence). The CDR3 contains 15 residues. The V end was cut by 1 base, the J end by 2 bases, with 9 bases between. CDR3 in DNA: TGTGCCAGCAGCCAAGGCACCGGGGCCTACAATGAGCAGTTCTTC. It specifies CASSQGTGAYNEQFF.

The rearrangement joins TRBV10-1 to TRBJ2-7, with D unresolved. CDR3 size: 11 residues. V was clipped by 3 bases and J by 5 bases, with 5 bases between them. The germline CDR1 and CDR2 sequences are WNHNN and SYGVQD (reference sequence). The CDR3 region has the DNA TGCGCCAGCAGTGATCTCGACGAGCAGTACTTC. Translating it yields CASSDLDEQYF.

V gene TRBV11-2 combines with J gene TRBJ1-3; 7 bases agree with TRBD1. Germline V CDR1 and CDR2: SGHAT, FQNNGV. Trimming cost V 4 bases and J 4 bases; bases outside gene matches: 19. The CDR3 consists of 19 residues. CDR3 sequence (DNA): TGTGCCAGCAGCTCCCTAAAAACGGACGAGACAGGGAGAGGAAACACCATATATTTT. This codes for CASSSLKTDETGRGNTIYF.